Described below is a single T cell receptor (beta chain) sequence and its context. In the study's own analysis: Estimated nucleated cell counts came from reference gene primer amplification. Some clones are missing from TCRdb's copy, which holds only in-frame ones; the method was immunoSEQ multiplex PCR. Clonal size and the V and J genes are those of that table, whereas D and trimming came from the DNA. The sample lists about 320,000 clones; 75% to 90% were seen once. This specimen belongs to a study of blood T cell repertoires in COVID-19. J lost 2 bases, V lost 6 bases, and 4 bases had no gene match. Germline loops: CDR1 MNHNY, CDR2 SVGAGI (reference sequence). The CDR3 runs 14 residues.

This rearrangement joins TRBV6-6 to TRBJ2-5; 9 bases map to TRBD1. The sequence derives from a man between 60 and 75 years old who had recovered from COVID-19. The sequenced sample was PBMCs or T cells enriched from blood (not recorded which). The DNA of the CDR3 is TGTGCCAGCAGCCTTGGACAGGGGCAAGAGACCCAGTACTTC. It specifies CASSLGQGQETQYF.